This TCR beta chain came from a study of cytomegalovirus exposure and HLA in healthy donors. CDR1 and CDR2 from the germline V gene are GTSNPN and SVGIG (reference sequence). V dropped 5 bases and J dropped 5 bases, with 15 bases sitting between them. CDR3 length equals 13 residues. General study results and limits: Per a prior analysis, the majority of TCR beta V segments were productive roughly 90% or roughly 30% of the time. Most sequenced TCRs were rare (though some public TCRs occurred in many donors). An Asian-associated ancestry cluster reportedly showed fewer N-insertions than the approximately 690-donor mean in a later analysis.

13 Jbeta primers and 60 Vbeta primers were used for the PCR. The authors' processing: There were around 77 million unique TCR beta chains by a later count, and 10 million to 12 million of them were shared. Libraries were prepared by immunoSEQ multiplex PCR; TCRdb keeps only in-frame clonotypes and omits some of them. V and J calls and clone size are given by that table; D and trimming were obtained from the DNA. Found here are roughly 33,000 clones, about 80% of them singletons; the top ten hold approximately 5.5%. As for this clone: What it binds is not known.

The sequencing input was PBMCs. V gene TRBV30 combines with J gene TRBJ1-1; D ambiguous. This TCR derives from a male donor in good health and CMV-seronegative. CDR3 coding DNA: TGTGCCTGGGTGAGGGCTCGAGGGACTGAAGCTTTCTTT. It yields the protein CAWVRARGTEAFF.